Included here is one T cell receptor (beta chain) sequence, with context. The data stem from a study of blood T cell repertoires in COVID-19. Turning to the study itself: Italy, Spain and the United States were the sources of the convalescent and acute COVID-19 samples. From T cells, B-cell-depleted T cells, or PBMCs came the material, which was cDNA or gDNA.

Germline loops: CDR1 SGDLS, CDR2 YYNGEE. The CDR3 consists of 15 residues. V dropped 0 bases and J dropped 4 bases, with 10 bases sitting between them. Using immunoSEQ multiplex PCR, the repertoire was profiled, and TCRdb retains in-frame clones only, with some absent. The sample has 100,000 to 150,000 clones, approximately 88% seen once; the top ten hold roughly 2.2%. This chain links TRBV9 with TRBJ2-2; D is perhaps TRBD1 (6 bases). The sample consisted of peripheral blood. This TCR came from a man in his 70s with active COVID-19. CDR3 amino acids: CASSVDGTPTGELFF. CDR3 nucleotides: TGTGCCAGCAGCGTAGACGGGACACCCACCGGGGAGCTGTTTTTT.